The clone carrying this T cell receptor (beta chain) has a handful of counts. As yet, its antigen is unknown. The treatment was: oral pan-JAK inhibitor, 5-10 mg twice daily. Samples from alopecia areata patients were lesional scalp punch biopsies and peripheral blood. The data are from a study of CD8+ T cells in alopecia areata. About the study: Treated patients were given 5 to 10 mg oral tofacitinib twice daily.

Once RNA had been extracted, it was reverse transcribed into cDNA to act as the sequencing template. Profiled with immunoSEQ multiplex PCR; TCRdb holds only in-frame clones, not every one. The sample gives tens of thousands of clones, under 70% of which show up once; roughly 22% is in the top ten. The CDR3 length is 14 residues. The germline V and J ends were trimmed by 0 bases and 7 bases, with 10 bases remaining between them. Germline V gene sequence: CDR1 SEHNR, CDR2 FQNEAQ (reference sequence). The study, taken as a whole, reports: Given one nonresponder, whether baseline CD8+ expansion relates to response remains uncertain.

Here the sequenced sample was CD8+ T cells sorted from blood, taken at week 4, from a patient treated with tofacitinib. The receptor was derived from a human donor with alopecia areata. This chain joins TRBV7-9 and TRBJ2-1; D is uncertain. The CDR3 loop is CASSLASELNEQFF. As DNA, the CDR3 is TGTGCCAGCAGCTTAGCGTCCGAGTTGAATGAGCAGTTCTTC.